The 17 T cell receptor beta chains below were found in one sample sequenced in a study of CD8+ T cells in alopecia areata. As the sequencing template, cDNA was produced by extracting RNA and reverse transcribing it. Here immunoSEQ multiplex PCR was the method, and the copy in TCRdb shows in-frame clones only, minus some. The table has about 170,000 clones, 67% seen once; the top ten hold about 10%. The sequenced sample was CD8+ T cells sorted from blood, obtained at week 0. These receptors were collected from a human donor with alopecia areata.

This chain uses TRBV4-1 with TRBJ2-2; D uncertain. The V end lost 4 bases, the J end lost 6 bases, and 3 bases lay between the germline ends. This CDR3 is built from 11 residues. Germline assignment: CDR1 MGHRA and CDR2 YSYEKL. The CDR3 coding sequence is TGCGCCAGCAGCCGATCCGGGGAGCTGTTTTTT. Translated, it gives CASSRSGELFF.

The J gene is TRBJ2-3, the V gene TRBV23-1, with 8 bases aligning to TRBD2. TRBV23-1 is known as an ORF, though its function is uncertain. V dropped 0 bases and J dropped 6; count of bases not matched to a gene: 14. The CDR3 length is 18 residues. The CDR3 nucleotides read TGCGCCAGCAGTCAATCGCCAATAGCGGGACAAAGAGGGGATACGCAGTATTTT. Translation: CASSQSPIAGQRGDTQYF.

The V call is TRBV29-1, the J call TRBJ2-2; TRBD1 matches 7 bases. The germline V gene encodes CDR1 SQVTM and CDR2 ANQGSEA. The junction had 8 bases not matched to a gene; V was cut back by 7 bases and J by 6 bases. CDR3 length equals 13 residues. Written as DNA, the CDR3 is TGCAGCGGCACAGGGGACGCGTCCGGGGAGCTGTTTTTT. This encodes CSGTGDASGELFF.

This clone was found a few times. The chain recombines TRBV15 with TRBJ2-7, with D perhaps matching TRBD2 (5 bases). Germline CDR1 LNHNV, CDR2 YYDKDF (reference sequence). Between the trimmed V and J ends, which lost 1 base and 6 bases, there was a span of 22 bases. The CDR3 is 17 residues long. CDR3 DNA: TGTGCCACCAGCAGAGGGTTAGGGTCACCTCCACGGGGCGAGCAGTACTTC. Protein product: CATSRGLGSPPRGEQYF. The complete variable domain, with remaining parts taken from reference TRBV15 and TRBJ2-7, reads DAMVIQNPRYQVTQFGKPVTLSCSQTLNHNVMYWYQQKSSQAPKLLFHYYDKDFNNEADTPDNFQSRRPNTSFCFLDIRSPGLGDTAMYLCATSRGLGSPPRGEQYFGPGTRLTVT.

A few counts support this clone. In DNA, the CDR3 is TGTGCCAGCAGCTTGAACGGGCGCTTCACAGATACGCAGTATTTT. Amino acids: CASSLNGRFTDTQYF. The gene calls are TRBV5-6 and TRBJ2-3, with D hard to call. The CDR3 length is 15 residues. Trimming removed 1 base at V and 2 bases at J, with 11 bases between. Germline V gene sequence: CDR1 SGHDT, CDR2 YYEEEE.

This clone has a handful of counts. Written as DNA, the CDR3 is TGCGCCAGCAGCTTGGTGGACGGAATCACAGATACGCAGTATTTT. Translation gives CASSLVDGITDTQYF. The chain couples TRBV5-1 to TRBJ2-3, with no clear D. Germline-derived CDR1 and CDR2 are SGHRS and YFSETQ. V shed 0 bases and J shed 2 bases, with 10 bases lying between them. The CDR3 sequence is 15 residues long.

The chain employs TRBV27 and TRBJ1-2; TRBD1 matches at 9 bases. V gave up 5 bases and J gave up 4 bases; unmatched junction bases: 5. Germline CDR1 and CDR2: MNHEY and SMNVEV (reference sequence). The CDR3 spans 14 residues. The CDR3 nucleotides read TGTGCCAGCAGTCCCCGGGACAGGGCCTATGGCTACACCTTC. This codes for CASSPRDRAYGYTF.

This clone was seen a single time. The chain carries TRBV6-5 and TRBJ2-1; D tentatively fits TRBD1 or TRBD2 (5 bases each). V was pared by 6 bases and J by 5 bases, with 11 bases between. CDR1 and CDR2 from the germline V gene are MNHEY and SVGAGI. The length of the CDR3 is 13 residues. The CDR3 loop reads CASSPGTNNEQFF. The DNA for the CDR3 is TGTGCCAGCAGCCCCGGGACCAACAATGAGCAGTTCTTC.

This clone was detected a few times. V and J are TRBV7-9 and TRBJ1-1; TRBD1 is a possible D gene (5 bases). The CDR3 has 14 amino acids. Per germline, CDR1 SEHNR and CDR2 FQNEAQ (reference sequence). V lost 5 bases to trimming and J lost 5 bases, with 15 bases between them. The CDR3 protein is CASSPPGLWTEAFF. CDR3 coding DNA: TGTGCCAGCAGCCCCCCAGGGCTCTGGACTGAAGCTTTCTTT.

V and J are TRBV30 and TRBJ1-2; D is perhaps TRBD1 (5 bases). In germline, CDR1 is GTSNPN, CDR2 SVGIG (reference sequence). CDR3 length: 14 amino acids. The V end lost 1 base, the J end lost 6 bases, and 15 bases lay between the germline ends. This CDR3 is CAWSEEGAGHGYTF. The CDR3 DNA follows: TGTGCCTGGAGTGAGGAAGGGGCTGGCCATGGCTACACCTTC.

The chain joins TRBV9 to TRBJ2-2, with D tentatively TRBD2 (6 bases). Trimming removed 5 bases at V and 0 bases at J, with 14 bases between. Germline V gene sequence: CDR1 SGDLS, CDR2 YYNGEE. CDR3 size: 16 residues. In DNA, the CDR3 is TGTGCCAGCAGGGGAGGAGCGGGCCCGAACACCGGGGAGCTGTTTTTT. This codes for CASRGGAGPNTGELFF.

The rearrangement links TRBV9 to TRBJ1-2, with a weak D call TRBD1 (6 bases). V was cut by 3 bases and J by 4 bases, with 25 bases left in between. This CDR3 has 18 amino acids. Germline V gene lookup returns CDR1 SGDLS and CDR2 YYNGEE. CDR3: CASSGYSRGGARVYGYTF. In DNA form, the CDR3 reads TGTGCCAGCAGCGGCTACAGTCGCGGGGGCGCGAGGGTCTATGGCTACACCTTC.

There are a few counts of this clone. The chain joins TRBV4-1 to TRBJ1-5; no definite D call. The CDR3 contains 13 residues. CDR1 is MGHRA and CDR2 is YSYEKL in the germline V gene. Trimming took off 3 bases at V and 7 bases at J, with 10 bases between the two ends. Here the CDR3 DNA reads TGCGCCAGCAGCCAGGTTCTCTCGCAGCCCCAGCATTTT. Amino acids: CASSQVLSQPQHF.

This chain links TRBV30 with TRBJ2-7; 7 bases are a match to TRBD2. The CDR3 is 13 amino acids. The trim removed 8 bases at V and 0 bases at J, leaving 7 bases unmatched. CDR1 is GTSNPN, CDR2 SVGIG, per germline (reference sequence). CDR3 DNA sequence: TGTGCCCTTACCGGGAGGACCTCCTACGAGCAGTACTTC. Amino acid sequence: CALTGRTSYEQYF.

The chain uses TRBV27 and TRBJ1-2; a weak D match, TRBD1 (6 bases). Germline lookup yields CDR1 MNHEY and CDR2 SMNVEV (reference sequence). The CDR3 loop spans 14 amino acids. Trimming left V 8 bases short and J 2 bases short, with 15 bases between. The CDR3 bases are TGTGCCAGCTCGCGACCAGGGGAGAACTATGGCTACACCTTC. Translating it yields CASSRPGENYGYTF.

The chain employs TRBV28 and TRBJ2-3, with D possibly being TRBD2 (7 bases). The germline V gene encodes CDR1 MDHEN and CDR2 SYDVKM. V lost 1 base and J lost 4, with 15 bases in between. The CDR3 loop spans 16 amino acids. The CDR3 sequence is CASSLFSSGGADTQYF. The CDR3 coding sequence is TGTGCCAGCAGTTTATTTTCCTCGGGGGGCGCAGATACGCAGTATTTT.

Remarks on this clone: A junction end diverges from the germline sequence, so it may reflect a read error. The rearrangement joins TRBV12-5 to TRBJ2-7; 7 bases agree with TRBD1. Germline CDR1 and CDR2: LGHNT and FRNRAP. The CDR3 is 13 residues long. The DNA of the CDR3 is TGTGCTAGTGGCCCTGGGACAGCCTACAAGCAGTACTTC. Translating it yields CASGPGTAYKQYF. The full variable domain, in which reference TRBV12-5 and TRBJ2-7 provide the parts outside the CDR3, is DARVTQTPRHKVTEMGQEVTMRCQPILGHNTVFWYRQTMMQGLELLAYFRNRAPLDDSGMPKDRFSAEMPDATLATLKIQPSEPRDSAVYFCASGPGTAYKQYFGPGTRLTVT.